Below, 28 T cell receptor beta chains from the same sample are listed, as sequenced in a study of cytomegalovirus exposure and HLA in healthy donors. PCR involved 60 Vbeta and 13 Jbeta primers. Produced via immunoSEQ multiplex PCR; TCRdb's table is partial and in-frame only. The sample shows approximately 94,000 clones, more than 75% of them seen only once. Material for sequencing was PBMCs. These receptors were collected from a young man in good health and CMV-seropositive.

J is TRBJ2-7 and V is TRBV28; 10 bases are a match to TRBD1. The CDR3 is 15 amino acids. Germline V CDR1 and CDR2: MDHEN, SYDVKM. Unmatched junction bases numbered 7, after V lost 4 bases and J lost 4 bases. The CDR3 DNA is TGTGCCAGCAGTTCCCCGGGACAGGGGTTATACGAGCAGTACTTC. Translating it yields CASSSPGQGLYEQYF.

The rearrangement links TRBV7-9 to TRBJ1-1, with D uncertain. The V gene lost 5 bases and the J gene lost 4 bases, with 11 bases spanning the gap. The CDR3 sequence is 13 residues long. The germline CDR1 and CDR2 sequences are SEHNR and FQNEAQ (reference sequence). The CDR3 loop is CASSQYTATEAFF. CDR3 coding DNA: TGTGCCAGCAGCCAATATACAGCCACTGAAGCTTTCTTT.

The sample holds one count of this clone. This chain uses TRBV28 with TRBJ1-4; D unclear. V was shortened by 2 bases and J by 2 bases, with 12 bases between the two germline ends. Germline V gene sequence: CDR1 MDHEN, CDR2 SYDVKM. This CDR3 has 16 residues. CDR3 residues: CASSLAGSTTNEKLFF. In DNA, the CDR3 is TGTGCCAGCAGTTTAGCAGGCTCCACCACTAATGAAAAACTGTTTTTT. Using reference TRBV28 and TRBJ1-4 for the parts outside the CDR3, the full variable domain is DVKVTQSSRYLVKRTGEKVFLECVQDMDHENMFWYRQDPGLGLRLIYFSYDVKMKEKGDIPEGYSVSREKKERFSLILESASTNQTSMYLCASSLAGSTTNEKLFFGSGTQLSVL.

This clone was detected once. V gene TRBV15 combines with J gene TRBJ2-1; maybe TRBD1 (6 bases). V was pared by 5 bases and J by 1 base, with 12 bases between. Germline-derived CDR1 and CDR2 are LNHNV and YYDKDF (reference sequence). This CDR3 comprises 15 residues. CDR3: CATSVNRESYNEQFF. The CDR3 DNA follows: TGTGCCACCAGCGTGAACAGGGAATCCTACAATGAGCAGTTCTTC.

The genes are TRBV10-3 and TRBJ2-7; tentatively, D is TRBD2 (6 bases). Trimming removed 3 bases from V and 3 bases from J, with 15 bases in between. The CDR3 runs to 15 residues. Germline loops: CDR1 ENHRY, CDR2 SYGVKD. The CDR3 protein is CAISDQGLKGYEQYF. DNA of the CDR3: TGTGCCATCAGTGACCAGGGACTCAAGGGCTACGAGCAGTACTTC.

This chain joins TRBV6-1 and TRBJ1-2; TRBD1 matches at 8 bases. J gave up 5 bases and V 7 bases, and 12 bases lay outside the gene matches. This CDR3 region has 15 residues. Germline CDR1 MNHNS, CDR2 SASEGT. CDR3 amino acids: CASITGQGERYGYTF. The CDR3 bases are TGTGCCAGCATTACCGGACAGGGTGAGCGGTATGGCTACACCTTC.

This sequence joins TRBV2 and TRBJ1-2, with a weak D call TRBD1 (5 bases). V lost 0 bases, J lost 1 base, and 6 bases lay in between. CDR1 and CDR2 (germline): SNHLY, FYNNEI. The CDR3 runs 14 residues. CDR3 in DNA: TGTGCCAGCAGTGAAGCCAGGGTTAACTATGGCTACACCTTC. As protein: CASSEARVNYGYTF.

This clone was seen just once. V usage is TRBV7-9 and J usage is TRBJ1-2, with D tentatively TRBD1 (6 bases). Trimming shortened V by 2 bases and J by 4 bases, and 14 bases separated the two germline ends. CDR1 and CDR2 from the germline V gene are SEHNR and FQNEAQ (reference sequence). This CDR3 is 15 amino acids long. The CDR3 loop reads CASSLTGRGSYGYTF. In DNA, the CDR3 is TGTGCCAGCAGCTTAACAGGGAGAGGTAGCTATGGCTACACCTTC. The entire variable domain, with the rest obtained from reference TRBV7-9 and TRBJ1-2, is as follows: DTGVSQNPRHKITKRGQNVTFRCDPISEHNRLYWYRQTLGQGPEFLTYFQNEAQLEKSRLLSDRFSAERPKGSFSTLEIQRTEQGDSAMYLCASSLTGRGSYGYTFGSGTRLTVV.

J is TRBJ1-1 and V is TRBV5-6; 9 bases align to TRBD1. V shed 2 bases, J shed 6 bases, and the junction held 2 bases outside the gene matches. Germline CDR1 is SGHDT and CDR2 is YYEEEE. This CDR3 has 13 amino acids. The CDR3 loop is CASSFTGGAEAFF. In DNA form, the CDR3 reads TGTGCCAGCAGCTTTACAGGGGGCGCTGAAGCTTTCTTT.

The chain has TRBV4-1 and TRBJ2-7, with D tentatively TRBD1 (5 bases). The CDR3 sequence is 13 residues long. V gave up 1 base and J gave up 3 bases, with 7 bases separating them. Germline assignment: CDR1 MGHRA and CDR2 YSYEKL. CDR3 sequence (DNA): TGCGCCAGCAGCCAAGCTCAGGGCTACGAGCAGTACGTC. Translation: CASSQAQGYEQYV.

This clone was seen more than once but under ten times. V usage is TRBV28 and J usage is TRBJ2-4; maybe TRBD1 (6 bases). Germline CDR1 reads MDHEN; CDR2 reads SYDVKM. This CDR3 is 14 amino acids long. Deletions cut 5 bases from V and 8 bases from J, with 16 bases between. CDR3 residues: CASSDGQLYYIQYF. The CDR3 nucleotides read TGTGCCAGCAGTGACGGACAGTTATATTACATTCAGTACTTC.

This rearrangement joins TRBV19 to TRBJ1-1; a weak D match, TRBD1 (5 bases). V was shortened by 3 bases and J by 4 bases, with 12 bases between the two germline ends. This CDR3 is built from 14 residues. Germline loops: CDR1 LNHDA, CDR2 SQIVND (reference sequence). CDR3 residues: CASSIGGRGTEAFF. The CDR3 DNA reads TGTGCCAGTAGTATTGGAGGGAGGGGCACTGAAGCTTTCTTT.

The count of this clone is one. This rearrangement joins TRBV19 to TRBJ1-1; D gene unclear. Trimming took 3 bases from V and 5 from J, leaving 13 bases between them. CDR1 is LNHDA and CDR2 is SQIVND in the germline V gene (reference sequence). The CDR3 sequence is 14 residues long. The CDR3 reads CASSIERGRTEAFF. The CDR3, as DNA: TGTGCCAGTAGTATTGAGAGAGGAAGGACTGAAGCTTTCTTT.

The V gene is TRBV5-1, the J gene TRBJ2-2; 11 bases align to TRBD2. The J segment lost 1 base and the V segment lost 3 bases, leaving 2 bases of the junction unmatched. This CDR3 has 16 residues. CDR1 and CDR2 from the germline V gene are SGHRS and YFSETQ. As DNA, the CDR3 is TGCGCCAGCAGCTACGGGACTAGCGGGAACACCGGGGAGCTGTTTTTT. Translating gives CASSYGTSGNTGELFF.

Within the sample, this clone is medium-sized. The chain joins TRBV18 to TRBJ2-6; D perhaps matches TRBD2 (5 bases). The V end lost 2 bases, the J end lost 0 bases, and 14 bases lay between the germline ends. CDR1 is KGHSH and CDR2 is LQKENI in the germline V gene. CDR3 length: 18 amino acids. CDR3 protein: CASSPMAGTSSGANVLTF. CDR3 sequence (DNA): TGTGCCAGCTCACCAATGGCAGGTACTAGCTCTGGGGCCAACGTCCTGACTTTC.

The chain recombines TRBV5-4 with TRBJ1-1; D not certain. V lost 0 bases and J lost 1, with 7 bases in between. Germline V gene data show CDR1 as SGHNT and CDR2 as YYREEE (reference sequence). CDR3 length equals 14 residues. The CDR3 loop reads CASSLGLGNTEAFF. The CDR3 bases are TGTGCCAGCAGCTTGGGACTGGGGAACACTGAAGCTTTCTTT.

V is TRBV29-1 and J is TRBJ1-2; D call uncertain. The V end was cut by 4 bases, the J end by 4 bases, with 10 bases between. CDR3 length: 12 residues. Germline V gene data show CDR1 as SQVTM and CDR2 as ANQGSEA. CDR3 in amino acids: CSVGGYGYGYTF. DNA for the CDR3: TGCAGCGTTGGAGGGTACGGCTATGGCTACACCTTC. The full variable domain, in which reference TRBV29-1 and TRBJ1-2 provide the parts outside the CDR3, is SAVISQKPSRDICQRGTSLTIQCQVDSQVTMMFWYRQQPGQSLTLIATANQGSEATYESGFVIDKFPISRPNLTFSTLTVSNMSPEDSSIYLCSVGGYGYGYTFGSGTRLTVV.

CDR3 residues: CASSGRVGTLHEQYF. The DNA for the CDR3 is TGTGCCAGCTCAGGTCGGGTAGGCACTCTCCACGAGCAGTACTTC. This chain joins TRBV18 and TRBJ2-7; no reliable D call. CDR3 size: 15 residues. CDR1 is KGHSH, CDR2 LQKENI, per germline. Trimming took 5 bases from V and 5 from J, leaving 19 bases between them.

CDR3 bases: TGCGCCAGCAGCCGCCGGGACTTTCAAGAGACCCAGTACTTC. It encodes CASSRRDFQETQYF. The chain combines TRBV4-1 with TRBJ2-5, with D possibly TRBD2 on 6 matching bases. This CDR3 has 14 residues. CDR1 is MGHRA and CDR2 is YSYEKL in the germline V gene. V lost 4 bases, J lost 2 bases, and 11 bases lay in between.

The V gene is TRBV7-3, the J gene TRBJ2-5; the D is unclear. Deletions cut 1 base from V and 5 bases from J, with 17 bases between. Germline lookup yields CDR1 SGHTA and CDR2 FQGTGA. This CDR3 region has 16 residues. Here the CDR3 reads CASSLSAASSLETQYF. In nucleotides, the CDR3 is TGTGCCAGCAGCTTAAGTGCGGCTAGTTCCCTGGAGACCCAGTACTTC. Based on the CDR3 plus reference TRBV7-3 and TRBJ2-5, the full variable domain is GAGVSQTPSNKVTEKGKYVELRCDPISGHTALYWYRQSLGQGPEFLIYFQGTGAADDSGLPNDRFFAVRPEGSVSTLKIQRTERGDSAVYLCASSLSAASSLETQYFGPGTRLLVL.

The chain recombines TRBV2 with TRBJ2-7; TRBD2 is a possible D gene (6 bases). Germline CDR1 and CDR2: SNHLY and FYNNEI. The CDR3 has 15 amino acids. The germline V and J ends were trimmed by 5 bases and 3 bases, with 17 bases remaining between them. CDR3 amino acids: CASSFAGGGNYEQYF. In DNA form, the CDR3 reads TGTGCCAGCAGTTTTGCAGGAGGAGGGAACTACGAGCAGTACTTC.

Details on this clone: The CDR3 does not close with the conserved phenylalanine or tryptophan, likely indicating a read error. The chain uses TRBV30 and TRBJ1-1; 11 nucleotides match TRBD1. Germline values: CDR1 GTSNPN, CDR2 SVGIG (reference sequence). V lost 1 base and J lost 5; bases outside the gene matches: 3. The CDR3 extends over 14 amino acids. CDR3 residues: CAWSGDRGRTEAFL. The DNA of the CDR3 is TGTGCCTGGAGTGGGGACAGGGGGAGAACTGAAGCTTTCCTT.

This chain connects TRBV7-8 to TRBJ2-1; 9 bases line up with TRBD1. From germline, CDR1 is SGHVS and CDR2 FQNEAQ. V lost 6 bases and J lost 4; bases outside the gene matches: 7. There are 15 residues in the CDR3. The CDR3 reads CASSPGTGNYNEQFF. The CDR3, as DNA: TGTGCCAGCAGTCCCGGGACAGGGAATTACAATGAGCAGTTCTTC.

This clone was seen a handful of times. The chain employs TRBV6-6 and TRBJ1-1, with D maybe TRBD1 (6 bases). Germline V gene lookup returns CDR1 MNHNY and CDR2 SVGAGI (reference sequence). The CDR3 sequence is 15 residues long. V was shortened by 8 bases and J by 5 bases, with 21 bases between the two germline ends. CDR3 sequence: CASLRGLEGGTEAFF. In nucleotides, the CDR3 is TGTGCCAGCCTTAGGGGGTTAGAGGGAGGGACTGAAGCTTTCTTT.

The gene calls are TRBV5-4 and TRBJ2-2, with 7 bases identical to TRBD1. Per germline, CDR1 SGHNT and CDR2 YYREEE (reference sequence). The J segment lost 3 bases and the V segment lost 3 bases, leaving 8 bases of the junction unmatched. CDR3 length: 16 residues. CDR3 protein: CASSWGTARDTGELFF. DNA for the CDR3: TGTGCCAGCAGCTGGGGGACAGCCAGGGACACCGGGGAGCTGTTTTTT.

The CDR3 spells CASSFSSYRTSYEQYV. DNA for the CDR3: TGTGCCAGCAGCTTTAGCAGCTACAGGACCTCCTACGAGCAGTACGTC. V gene TRBV5-6 combines with J gene TRBJ2-7, with a weak D call TRBD1 (5 bases). The V gene's germline CDR1 is SGHDT and CDR2 YYEEEE. CDR3 length: 16 amino acids. V gave up 2 bases and J gave up 0 bases, with 15 bases separating them.

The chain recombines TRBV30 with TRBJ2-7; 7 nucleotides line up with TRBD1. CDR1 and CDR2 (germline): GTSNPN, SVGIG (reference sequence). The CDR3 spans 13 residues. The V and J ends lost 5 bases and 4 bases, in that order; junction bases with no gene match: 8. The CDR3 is CAWGRQGPYEQYF. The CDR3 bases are TGTGCCTGGGGACGACAGGGTCCTTACGAGCAGTACTTC.

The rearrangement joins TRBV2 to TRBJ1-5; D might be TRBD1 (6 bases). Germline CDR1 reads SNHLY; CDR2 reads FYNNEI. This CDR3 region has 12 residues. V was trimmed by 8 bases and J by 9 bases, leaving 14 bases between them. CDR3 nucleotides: TGTGCCAGCTCTGTAACAGGGCGGCCCCAGCATTTT. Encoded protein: CASSVTGRPQHF.